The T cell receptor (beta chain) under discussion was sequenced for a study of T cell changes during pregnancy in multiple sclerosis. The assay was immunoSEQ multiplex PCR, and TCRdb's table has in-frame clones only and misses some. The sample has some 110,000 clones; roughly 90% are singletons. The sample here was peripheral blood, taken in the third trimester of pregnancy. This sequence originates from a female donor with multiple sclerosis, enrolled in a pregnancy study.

CDR3 coding DNA: TGCGCCAGCAGCTTGGAGGCCACGGGACAGGGTAACACTGAAGCTTTCTTT. Translating gives CASSLEATGQGNTEAFF. The gene calls are TRBV5-1 and TRBJ1-1, with 9 bases that match TRBD1. The V gene's germline CDR1 is SGHRS and CDR2 YFSETQ. V lost 0 bases to trimming and J lost 2 bases; unmatched junction nucleotides: 8. The CDR3 has 17 residues.